The 5 T cell receptor beta chains below all came from one sample that was sequenced in a study of cytomegalovirus exposure and HLA in healthy donors. Some clones are missing from TCRdb's copy, which holds only in-frame ones; the method was immunoSEQ multiplex PCR. The data hold under 50,000 clones, with 93% observed a single time. The specimen was PBMCs. These receptors were obtained from a young woman in good health and CMV-seronegative.

The rearrangement joins TRBV27 to TRBJ1-4; D is perhaps TRBD1 (5 bases). V was trimmed by 6 bases and J by 3 bases, leaving 11 bases between them. Germline lookup yields CDR1 MNHEY and CDR2 SMNVEV (reference sequence). The CDR3 sequence is 14 residues long. The DNA for the CDR3 is TGTGCCAGCAGGGGGGAGGGACCTAATGAAAAACTGTTTTTT. Translating gives CASRGEGPNEKLFF.

J is TRBJ2-3 and V is TRBV5-8; 13 positions agree with TRBD2. The CDR3 totals 18 residues. Per germline, CDR1 SGHTS and CDR2 YDEGEE. With 1 base clipped from V and 4 bases from J, the junction kept 9 bases outside the gene matches. In nucleotides, the CDR3 is TGTGCCAGCAGCTTGTCCTGGACTAGCGGGGGAATCGCAGATACGCAGTATTTT. As protein: CASSLSWTSGGIADTQYF.

This sequence joins TRBV7-3 and TRBJ2-7; weak D call: TRBD1 (5 bases). CDR3 length: 15 amino acids. Germline lookup yields CDR1 SGHTA and CDR2 FQGTGA. V was cut by 5 bases and J by 1 base, with 15 bases left in between. CDR3 protein: CASSPFNDRSYEQYF. CDR3 in DNA: TGTGCCAGCAGCCCCTTTAATGACAGATCCTACGAGCAGTACTTC.

The chain employs TRBV11-2 and TRBJ1-1; weak D call: TRBD1 (6 bases). The V end lost 6 bases, the J end lost 4 bases, and 15 bases lay between the germline ends. CDR1 SGHAT and CDR2 FQNNGV come from the germline V gene. This CDR3 region has 14 residues. CDR3 sequence (DNA): TGTGCCAGCAGTCCCACAGGGACGGGCACTGAAGCTTTCTTT. It is translated as CASSPTGTGTEAFF.

Note on this clone: The germline gene is not matched at one end of the junction; a read error may be the cause. This CDR3 is also generated by other DNA sequences in the sample. V and J are TRBV7-9 and TRBJ2-1; maybe TRBD2 (5 bases). Germline CDR1 reads SEHNR; CDR2 reads FQNEAQ (reference sequence). The CDR3 covers 17 residues. CDR3 in amino acids: CASSLARIASSYNEQFF. As DNA, the CDR3 is TGTGCCAGCAGCTTAGCCCGAATAGCGAGCTCCTACAATGAGCAATTCTTC. Variable domain in full (rest from reference TRBV7-9 and TRBJ2-1): DTGVSQNPRHKITKRGQNVTFRCDPISEHNRLYWYRQTLGQGPEFLTYFQNEAQLEKSRLLSDRFSAERPKGSFSTLEIQRTEQGDSAMYLCASSLARIASSYNEQFFGPGTRLTVL.